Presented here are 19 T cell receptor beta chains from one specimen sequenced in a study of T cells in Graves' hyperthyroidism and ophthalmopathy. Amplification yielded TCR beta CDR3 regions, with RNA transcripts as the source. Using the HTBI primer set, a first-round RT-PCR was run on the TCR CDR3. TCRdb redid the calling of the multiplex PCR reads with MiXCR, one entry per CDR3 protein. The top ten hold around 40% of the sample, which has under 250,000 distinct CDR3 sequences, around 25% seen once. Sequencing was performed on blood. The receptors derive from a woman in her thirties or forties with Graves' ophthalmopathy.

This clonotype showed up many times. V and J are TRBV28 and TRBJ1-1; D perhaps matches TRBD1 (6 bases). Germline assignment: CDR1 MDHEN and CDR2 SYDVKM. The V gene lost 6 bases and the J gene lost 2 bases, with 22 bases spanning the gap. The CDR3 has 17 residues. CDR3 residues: CASSLEMTGGINTEAFF. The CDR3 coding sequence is TGTGCCAGCAGCCTAGAGATGACAGGAGGAATAAACACTGAAGCTTTCTTT.

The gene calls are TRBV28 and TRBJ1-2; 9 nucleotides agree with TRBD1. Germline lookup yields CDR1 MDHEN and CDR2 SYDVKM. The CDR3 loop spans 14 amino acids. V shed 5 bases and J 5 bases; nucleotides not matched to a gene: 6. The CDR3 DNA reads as TGTGCCAGCAGTGTGATCGGACAGGGGTATGGCTACACCTTC. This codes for CASSVIGQGYGYTF.

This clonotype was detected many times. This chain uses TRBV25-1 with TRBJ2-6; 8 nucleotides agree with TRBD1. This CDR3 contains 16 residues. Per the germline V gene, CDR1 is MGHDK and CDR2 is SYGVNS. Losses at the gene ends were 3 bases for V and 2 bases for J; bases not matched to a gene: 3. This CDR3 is CASSDQGATGANVLTF. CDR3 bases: TGTGCCAGCAGTGATCAGGGGGCCACTGGGGCCAACGTCCTGACTTTC.

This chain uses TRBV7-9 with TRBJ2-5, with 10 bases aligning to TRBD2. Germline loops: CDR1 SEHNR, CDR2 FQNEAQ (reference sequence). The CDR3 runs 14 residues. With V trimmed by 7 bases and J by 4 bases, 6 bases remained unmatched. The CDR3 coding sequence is TGTGCCAGCACCGAAGGGACTAGCGTAGAGACCCAGTACTTC. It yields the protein CASTEGTSVETQYF.

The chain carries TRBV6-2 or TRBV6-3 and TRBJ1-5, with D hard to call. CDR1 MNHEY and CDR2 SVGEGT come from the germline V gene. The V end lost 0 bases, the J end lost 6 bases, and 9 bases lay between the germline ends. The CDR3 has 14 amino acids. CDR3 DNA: TGTGCCAGCAGTTACTCATATCCCTCTCAGCCCCAGCATTTT. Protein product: CASSYSYPSQPQHF.

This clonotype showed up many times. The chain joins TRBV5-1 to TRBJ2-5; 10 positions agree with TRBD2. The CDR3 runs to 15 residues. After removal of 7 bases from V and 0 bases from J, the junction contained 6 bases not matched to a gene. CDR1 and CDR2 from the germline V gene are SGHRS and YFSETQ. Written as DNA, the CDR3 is TGCGCCAGCCAAAGCCTAGCGGGAGACCAAGAGACCCAGTACTTC. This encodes CASQSLAGDQETQYF.

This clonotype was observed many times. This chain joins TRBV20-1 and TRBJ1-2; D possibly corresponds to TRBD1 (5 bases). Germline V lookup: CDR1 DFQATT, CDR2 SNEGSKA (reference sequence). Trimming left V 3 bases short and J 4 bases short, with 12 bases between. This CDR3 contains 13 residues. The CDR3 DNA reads TGCAGTGCTAGTGAACAGGCTTCCTATGGCTACACCTTC. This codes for CSASEQASYGYTF.

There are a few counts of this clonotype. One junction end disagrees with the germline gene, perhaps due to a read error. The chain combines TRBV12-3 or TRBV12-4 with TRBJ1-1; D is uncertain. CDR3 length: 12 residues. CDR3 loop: CASIFLTTEACF. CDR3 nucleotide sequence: TGTGCCAGCATTTTCCTGACAACCGAAGCTTGCTTT.

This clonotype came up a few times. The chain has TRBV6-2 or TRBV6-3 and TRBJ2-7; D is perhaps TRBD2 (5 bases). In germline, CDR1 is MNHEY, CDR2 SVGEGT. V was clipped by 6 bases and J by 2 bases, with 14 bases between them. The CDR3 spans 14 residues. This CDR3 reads CASRTGNGPYEQYF. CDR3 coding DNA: TGTGCCAGCAGAACGGGGAATGGGCCCTACGAGCAGTACTTC.

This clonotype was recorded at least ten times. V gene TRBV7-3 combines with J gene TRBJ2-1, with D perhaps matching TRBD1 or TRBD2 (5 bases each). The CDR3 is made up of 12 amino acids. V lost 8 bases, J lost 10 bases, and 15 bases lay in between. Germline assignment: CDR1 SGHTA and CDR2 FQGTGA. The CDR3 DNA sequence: TGTGCCAGCGGGGACGGGACCCGAGAGCAGTTCTTC. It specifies CASGDGTREQFF.

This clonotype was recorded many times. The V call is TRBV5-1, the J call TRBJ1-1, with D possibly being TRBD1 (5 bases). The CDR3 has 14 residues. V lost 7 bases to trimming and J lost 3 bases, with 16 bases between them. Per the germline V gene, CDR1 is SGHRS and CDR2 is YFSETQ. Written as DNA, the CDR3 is TGCGCCAGCCGCCTCGGGGGGACTTACACTGAAGCTTTCTTT. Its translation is CASRLGGTYTEAFF. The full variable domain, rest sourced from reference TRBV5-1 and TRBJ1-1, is KAGVTQTPRYLIKTRGQQVTLSCSPISGHRSVSWYQQTPGQGLQFLFEYFSETQRNKGNFPGRFSGRQFSNSRSEMNVSTLELGDSALYLCASRLGGTYTEAFFGQGTRLTVV.

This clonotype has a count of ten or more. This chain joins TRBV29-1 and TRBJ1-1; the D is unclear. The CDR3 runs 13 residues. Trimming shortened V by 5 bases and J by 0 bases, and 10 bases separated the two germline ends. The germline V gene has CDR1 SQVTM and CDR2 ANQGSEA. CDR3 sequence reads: CSVSQTVNTEAFF. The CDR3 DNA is TGCAGCGTTTCACAAACAGTGAACACTGAAGCTTTCTTT. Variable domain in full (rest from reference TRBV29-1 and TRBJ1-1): SAVISQKPSRDICQRGTSLTIQCQVDSQVTMMFWYRQQPGQSLTLIATANQGSEATYESGFVIDKFPISRPNLTFSTLTVSNMSPEDSSIYLCSVSQTVNTEAFFGQGTRLTVV.

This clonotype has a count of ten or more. The CDR3 loop reads CASSSWSGEQYF. The CDR3 region has the DNA TGTGCCAGCAGTTCCTGGTCTGGCGAGCAGTACTTC. The chain recombines TRBV5-4 with TRBJ2-7; no clear D. There are 12 residues in the CDR3. The V and J ends lost 5 bases and 6 bases respectively, with 12 bases between them. Germline-derived CDR1 and CDR2 are SGHNT and YYREEE (reference sequence).

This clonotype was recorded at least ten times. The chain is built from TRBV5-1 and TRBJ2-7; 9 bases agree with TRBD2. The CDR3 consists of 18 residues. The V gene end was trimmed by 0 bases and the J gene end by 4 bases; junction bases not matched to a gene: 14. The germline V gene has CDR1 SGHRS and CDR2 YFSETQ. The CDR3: CASSLDFEVSGSWYEQYF. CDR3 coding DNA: TGCGCCAGCAGCTTGGATTTCGAAGTTAGCGGGAGTTGGTACGAGCAGTACTTC.

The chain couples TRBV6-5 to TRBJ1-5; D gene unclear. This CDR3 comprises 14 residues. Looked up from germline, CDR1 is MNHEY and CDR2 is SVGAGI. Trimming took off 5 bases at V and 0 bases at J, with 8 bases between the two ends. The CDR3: CASSTSHSNQPQHF. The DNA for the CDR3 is TGTGCCAGCAGTACTTCTCATAGCAATCAGCCCCAGCATTTT.

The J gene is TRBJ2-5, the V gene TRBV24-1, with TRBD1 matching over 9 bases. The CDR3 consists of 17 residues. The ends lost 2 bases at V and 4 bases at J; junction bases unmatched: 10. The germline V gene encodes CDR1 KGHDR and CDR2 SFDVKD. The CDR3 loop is CATSDWDRDRVGETQYF. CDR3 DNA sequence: TGTGCCACCAGTGATTGGGACCGGGACAGGGTCGGAGAGACCCAGTACTTC.

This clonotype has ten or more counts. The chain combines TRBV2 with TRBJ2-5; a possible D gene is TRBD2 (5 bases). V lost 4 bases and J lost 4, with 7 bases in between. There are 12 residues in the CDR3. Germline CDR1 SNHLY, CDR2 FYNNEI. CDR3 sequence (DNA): TGTGCCAGCAGTGTTGGAGGAGAGACCCAGTACTTC. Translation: CASSVGGETQYF.

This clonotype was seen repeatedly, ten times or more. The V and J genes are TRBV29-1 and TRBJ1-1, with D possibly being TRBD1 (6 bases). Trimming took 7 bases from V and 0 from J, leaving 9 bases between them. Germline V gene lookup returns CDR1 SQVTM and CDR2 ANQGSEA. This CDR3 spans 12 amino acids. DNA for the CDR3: TGCAGCGCGACAGGACTGAACACTGAAGCTTTCTTT. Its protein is CSATGLNTEAFF.

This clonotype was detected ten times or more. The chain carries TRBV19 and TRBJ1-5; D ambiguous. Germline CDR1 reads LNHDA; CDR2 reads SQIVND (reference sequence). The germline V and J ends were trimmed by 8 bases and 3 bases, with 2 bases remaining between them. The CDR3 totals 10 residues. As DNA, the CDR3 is TGTGCCAGTTCCAATCAGCCCCAGCATTTT. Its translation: CASSNQPQHF. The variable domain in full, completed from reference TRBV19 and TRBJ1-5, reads DGGITQSPKYLFRKEGQNVTLSCEQNLNHDAMYWYRQDPGQGLRLIYYSQIVNDFQKGDIAEGYSVSREKKESFPLTVTSAQKNPTAFYLCASSNQPQHFGDGTRLSIL.